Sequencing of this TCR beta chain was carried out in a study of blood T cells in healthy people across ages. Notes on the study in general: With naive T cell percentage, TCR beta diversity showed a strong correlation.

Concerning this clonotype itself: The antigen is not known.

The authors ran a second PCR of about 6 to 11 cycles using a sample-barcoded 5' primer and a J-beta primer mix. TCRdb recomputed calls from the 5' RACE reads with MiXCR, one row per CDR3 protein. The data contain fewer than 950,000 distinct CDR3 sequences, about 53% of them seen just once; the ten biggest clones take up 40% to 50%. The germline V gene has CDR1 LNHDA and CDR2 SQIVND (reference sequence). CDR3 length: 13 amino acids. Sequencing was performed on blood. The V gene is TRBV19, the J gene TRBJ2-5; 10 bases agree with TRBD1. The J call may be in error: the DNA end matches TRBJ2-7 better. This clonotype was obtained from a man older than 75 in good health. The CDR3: CASSIWTGGEQYF. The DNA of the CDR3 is TGTGCCAGTAGTATTTGGACAGGGGGCGAGCAGTACTTC.